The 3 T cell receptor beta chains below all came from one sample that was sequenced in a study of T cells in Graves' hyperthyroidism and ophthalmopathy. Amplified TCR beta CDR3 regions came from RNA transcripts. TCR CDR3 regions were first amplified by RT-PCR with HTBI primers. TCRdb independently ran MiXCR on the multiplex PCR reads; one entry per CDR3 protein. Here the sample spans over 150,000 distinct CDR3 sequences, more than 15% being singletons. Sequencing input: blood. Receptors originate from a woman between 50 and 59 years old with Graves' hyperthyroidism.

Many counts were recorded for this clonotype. The CDR3 loop reads CASTPMDRVDSPLHF. CDR3 bases: TGTGCCAGCACCCCCATGGACAGGGTGGATTCACCCCTCCACTTT. The rearrangement links TRBV2 to TRBJ1-6; 8 bases agree with TRBD1. The CDR3 sequence is 15 residues long. Germline values: CDR1 SNHLY, CDR2 FYNNEI. The V segment lost 7 bases and the J segment 8 bases; nucleotides outside the gene matches: 10.

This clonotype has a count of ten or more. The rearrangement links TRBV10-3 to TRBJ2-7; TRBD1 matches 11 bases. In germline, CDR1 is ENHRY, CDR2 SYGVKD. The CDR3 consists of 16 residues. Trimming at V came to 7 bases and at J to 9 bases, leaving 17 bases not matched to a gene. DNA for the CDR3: TGTGCCATCAAAGGGGCCCCGGGACAGGGGGACCACGGGCAGTACTTC. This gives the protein CAIKGAPGQGDHGQYF.

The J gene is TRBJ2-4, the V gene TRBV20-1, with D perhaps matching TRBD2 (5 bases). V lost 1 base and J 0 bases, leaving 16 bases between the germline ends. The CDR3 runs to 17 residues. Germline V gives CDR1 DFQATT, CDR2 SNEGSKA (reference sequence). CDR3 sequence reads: CSARGQTEVIAKNIQYF. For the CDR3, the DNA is TGCAGTGCTAGAGGCCAAACGGAGGTTATAGCCAAAAACATTCAGTACTTC.